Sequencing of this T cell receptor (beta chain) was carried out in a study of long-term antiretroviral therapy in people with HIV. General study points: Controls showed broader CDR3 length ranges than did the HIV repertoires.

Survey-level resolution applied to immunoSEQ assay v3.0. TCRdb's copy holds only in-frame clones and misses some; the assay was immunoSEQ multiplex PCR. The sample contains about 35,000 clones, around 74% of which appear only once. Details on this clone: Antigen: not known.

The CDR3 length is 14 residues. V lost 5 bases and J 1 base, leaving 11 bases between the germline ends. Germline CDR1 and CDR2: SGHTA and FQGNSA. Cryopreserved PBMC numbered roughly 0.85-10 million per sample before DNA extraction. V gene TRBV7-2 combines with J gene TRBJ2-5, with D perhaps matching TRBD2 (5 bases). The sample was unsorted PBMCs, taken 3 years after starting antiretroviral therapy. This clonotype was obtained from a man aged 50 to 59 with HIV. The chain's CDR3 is CASSPRAVQETQYF. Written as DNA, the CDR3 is TGTGCCAGCAGCCCGCGGGCCGTCCAAGAGACCCAGTACTTC.